Below, one T cell receptor (beta chain) is given with its context. No antigen is known for it. This specimen comes from a study of T cell repertoires in cytomegalovirus infection. Germline lookup yields CDR1 SEHNR and CDR2 FQNEAQ (reference sequence). The ends were cut back, 6 bases at V and 9 bases at J, with 27 bases in the middle. This CDR3 region has 16 residues. A single record per CDR3 protein comes from TCRdb applying MiXCR to the reads. In the table there are 650,000 to 900,000 distinct CDR3 sequences, less than 35% of which are singletons. The clonotype comes from a human donor in good health (CMV status not recorded). Some clones in this sample may be carry-over from other donors' samples. Sequencing was performed on cultured CD8+ T cells from PBMCs, taken from culture after CMV antigen stimulation. The rearrangement joins TRBV7-9 to TRBJ2-7; D remains ambiguous. The CDR3 sequence: CASRPAHPRRAPVQYV. CDR3 nucleotides: TGTGCCAGCAGACCCGCTCATCCACGACGAGCACCTGTGCAGTACGTC.